The rows below give T cell receptor beta chains drawn from one sample of a study of shared clonotypes between healthy human individuals. Here immunoSEQ multiplex PCR was the method, and the copy in TCRdb shows in-frame clones only, minus some. The sample yields some 1 million clones, approximately 72% seen once. Sequencing input: memory CD4+ T cells sorted from blood. Receptors were obtained from a man younger than 35 in good health. CDR3s include the opening cysteine and the closing phenylalanine or tryptophan. The D gene is left open where the match is weak. Part of the rows lack a size; the others show once, few, many or a class for expanded clones.

J gene	D gene	V gene	clone size	CDR3 DNA	CDR3 protein
TRBJ1-5	-	TRBV11-1	-	TGTGCCAGCAGCCTACAAGGGCAGCCCCAGCATTTT	CASSLQGQPQHF
TRBJ2-1	-	TRBV7-9	-	TGTGCCAGCAGCCGAGAAGGGAGGAGAGGGTGGTACAATGAGCAGTTCTTC	CASSREGRRGWYNEQFF
TRBJ2-7	-	TRBV4-1	-	TGCGCCAGCAGCCGGGGGTGGGGCGTAGGGTCCTACGAGCAGTACTTC	CASSRGWGVGSYEQYF
TRBJ2-1	-	TRBV2	-	TGTGCCAGCAGTTCCCGCAGGGTGGGTGAGCAGTTCTTC	CASSSRRVGEQFF
TRBJ2-7	-	TRBV2	once	TGTGCCAGCAGTGAAGGTAGCACGTACAGGTACTTC	CASSEGSTYRYF
TRBJ1-2	-	TRBV6-5	-	TGTGCCAGCAGTTACTCAGAAACCTATCCACAGGGCTACACCTTC	CASSYSETYPQGYTF
TRBJ2-3	TRBD2	TRBV7-8	-	TGTGCCAGCAGCTTTCTCGGGGCGGGGGGAGATACGCAGTATTTT	CASSFLGAGGDTQYF
TRBJ2-1	TRBD2	TRBV5-7	-	TGTGCCAGCAGCTTGGTTGGAGACTTGCGGGGGAAAATCGAGCAGTTCTTC	CASSLVGDLRGKIEQFF
TRBJ2-5	TRBD1	TRBV2	-	TGTGCCAGCAGCGGGGACAGGGCGAGAGAGACCCAGTACTTC	CASSGDRARETQYF
TRBJ2-3	TRBD2	TRBV6-6	-	TGTGCCAGTACTAGCGGCGGCACAGATACGCAGTATTTT	CASTSGGTDTQYF
TRBJ2-3	-	TRBV29-1	-	TGCAGCGTTGCCAACCCTTGGGGCACAGATACGCAGTATTTT	CSVANPWGTDTQYF
TRBJ1-4	-	TRBV6-5	-	TGTGCCAGCAGTCGGGGACGGAGAGATGAAAAACTGTTTTTT	CASSRGRRDEKLFF
TRBJ1-4	-	TRBV6-6	-	TGTGCCAGCAGTCTGACGCTAGAAAAACTGTTTTTT	CASSLTLEKLFF
TRBJ1-5	-	TRBV5-5	-	TGTGCCAGCAGCCCCGGGACCTCAAGCCATCAGCCCCAGCATTTT	CASSPGTSSHQPQHF
TRBJ2-3	-	TRBV5-1	-	TGCGCCAGCAGCTTGGAACAGATCCAGGATACGCAGTATTTT	CASSLEQIQDTQYF
TRBJ2-5	-	TRBV2	-	TGTGCCAGCAGTGGGACCGGCTTTCTAGAGACCCAGTACTTC	CASSGTGFLETQYF
TRBJ2-7	-	TRBV10-3	once	TGTGCCATCAGTGAGTCCCACCGCCGGGGGATCGGACTGGGACCGAGCTCCTACGAGCAGTACTTC	CAISESHRRGIGLGPSSYEQYF
TRBJ2-7	-	TRBV4-3	-	TGCGCCAGCAGCTCCGAAGGCGTGGTGTACTTC	CASSSEGVVYF
TRBJ1-1	TRBD1	TRBV7-9	few	TGTGCCAGCAGCCTATTGGACAGGGAAGCTTTCTTT	CASSLLDREAFF
TRBJ2-7	-	TRBV21-1	-	TGTGCCAGCAGCAAAGCCAGACAGCCCTCCTACGAGCAGTACTTC	CASSKARQPSYEQYF
TRBJ1-2	TRBD1	TRBV20-1	many	TGCAGTGCTACAGGGGGCTATGGCTACACCTTC	CSATGGYGYTF
TRBJ2-2	-	TRBV2	-	TGTGCCAGCAGTGCTCAAAGAAGGGGGGAGCTGTTTTTT	CASSAQRRGELFF
TRBJ2-1	TRBD2	TRBV30	-	TGTGCCTGGAGTAGCGGGAGGTCCTACAATGAGCAGTTCTTC	CAWSSGRSYNEQFF
TRBJ2-2	-	TRBV4-2	-	TGTGCCAGCAGCCACACGGAGGAGGCCGGGGAGCTGTTTTTT	CASSHTEEAGELFF
TRBJ2-5	-	TRBV18	-	TGTGCCAGCTCACCAACTCTAGAGACCCAGTACTTC	CASSPTLETQYF
TRBJ1-4	-	TRBV19	once	TGTGCCAGTAGTACAAGGACAGCCACAACTAATGAAAAACTGTTTTTT	CASSTRTATTNEKLFF
TRBJ2-7	-	TRBV2	-	-	CASSEDWGRGTVSF
TRBJ2-2	TRBD1	TRBV6-6	-	TGTGCCAGCACCCCCCGGGGACAGGGTCTGGGCGGGGAGCTGTTTTTT	CASTPRGQGLGGELFF
TRBJ1-1	-	TRBV6-5	once	TGTGCCAGCAGTTCTGGGGTGAACACTGAAGCTTTCTTT	CASSSGVNTEAFF
TRBJ1-1	-	TRBV2	-	TGTGCCAGCAGGGAGGGGTCGTGGACTGAAGCTTTCTTT	CASREGSWTEAFF
TRBJ1-2	-	TRBV30	-	TGTGCCTGGAGTGTGAAGTCGGACTATGGCTACACCTTC	CAWSVKSDYGYTF